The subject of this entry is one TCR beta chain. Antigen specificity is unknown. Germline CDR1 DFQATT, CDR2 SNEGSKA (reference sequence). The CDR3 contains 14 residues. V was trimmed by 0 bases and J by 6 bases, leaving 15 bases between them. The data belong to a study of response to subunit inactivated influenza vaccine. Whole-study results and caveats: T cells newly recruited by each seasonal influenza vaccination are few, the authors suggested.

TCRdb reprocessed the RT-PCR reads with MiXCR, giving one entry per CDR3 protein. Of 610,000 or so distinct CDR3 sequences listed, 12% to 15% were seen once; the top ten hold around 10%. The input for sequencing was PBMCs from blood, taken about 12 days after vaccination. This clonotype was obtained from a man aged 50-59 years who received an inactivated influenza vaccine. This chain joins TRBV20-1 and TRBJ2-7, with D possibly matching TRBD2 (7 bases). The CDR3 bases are TGCAGTGCTAGAGAAGGGGGGGGTGGCAGCGAGCAGTACTTC. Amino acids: CSAREGGGGSEQYF.